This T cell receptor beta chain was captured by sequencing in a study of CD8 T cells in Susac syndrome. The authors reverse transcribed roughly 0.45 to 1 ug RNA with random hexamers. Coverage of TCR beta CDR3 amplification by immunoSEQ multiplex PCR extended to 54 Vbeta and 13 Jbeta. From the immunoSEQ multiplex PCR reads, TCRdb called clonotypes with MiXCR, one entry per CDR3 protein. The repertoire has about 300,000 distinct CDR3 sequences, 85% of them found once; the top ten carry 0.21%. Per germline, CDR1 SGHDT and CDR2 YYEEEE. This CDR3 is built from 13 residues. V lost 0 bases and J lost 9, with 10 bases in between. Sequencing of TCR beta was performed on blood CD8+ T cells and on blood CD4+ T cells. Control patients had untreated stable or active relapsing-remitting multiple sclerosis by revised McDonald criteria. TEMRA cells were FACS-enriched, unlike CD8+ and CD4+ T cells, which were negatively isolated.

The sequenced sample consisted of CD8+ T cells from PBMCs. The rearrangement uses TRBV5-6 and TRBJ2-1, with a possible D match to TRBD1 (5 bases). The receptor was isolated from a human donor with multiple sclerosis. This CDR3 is CASSLGQSLEQFF. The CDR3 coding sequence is TGTGCCAGCAGCTTGGGACAGTCGCTTGAGCAGTTCTTC.